The 26 T cell receptor beta chains listed next were all sequenced from one sample in a study of persistence of HIV-infected CD4 T cells. This nonspecific control used anti-CD3/anti-CD28 bead stimulation of CD4+ T cells. Sorting of responding CD4+ T cells relied on upregulated CD40 ligand together with CD69. The immunoSEQ assay was version 4, run in survey mode. Sequencing was performed with immunoSEQ multiplex PCR; in TCRdb, only in-frame clones are kept and a portion is missing. The data contain tens of thousands of clones, about 90% of them singletons. Their target antigens are unknown. Sample: CD4+ T cells sorted from PBMCs after roughly 20-hour stimulation, taken from a patient who received antiretroviral therapy. The origin of the receptors is an adult woman with HIV who was CMV-seropositive.

The rearrangement joins TRBV7-8 to TRBJ1-3, with a tentative D call TRBD1 (6 bases). Trimming took off 1 base at V and 2 bases at J, with 12 bases between the two ends. There are 16 residues in the CDR3. CDR1 SGHVS and CDR2 FQNEAQ come from the germline V gene. Here the CDR3 DNA reads TGTGCCAGCAGCTTAGATAGGGGGGGGGCTGGAAACACCATATATTTT. Amino acids: CASSLDRGGAGNTIYF. The full variable domain, its missing parts supplied by reference TRBV7-8 and TRBJ1-3, is GAGVSQSPRYKVAKRGQDVALRCDPISGHVSLFWYQQALGQGPEFLTYFQNEAQLDKSGLPSDRFFAERPEGSVSTLKIQRTQQEDSAVYLCASSLDRGGAGNTIYFGEGSWLTVV.

V usage is TRBV7-2 and J usage is TRBJ2-7; D might be TRBD2 (6 bases). The CDR3 has 16 amino acids. CDR1 is SGHTA and CDR2 is FQGNSA in the germline V gene. Trimming left V 2 bases short and J 2 bases short, with 16 bases between. The CDR3 DNA reads as TGTGCCAGCAGCTTAAGGTCGGCGGGGCCGACCTACGAGCAGTACTTC. Its protein is CASSLRSAGPTYEQYF. Drawing the rest from reference TRBV7-2 and TRBJ2-7, the complete variable domain is GAGVSQSPSNKVTEKGKDVELRCDPISGHTALYWYRQSLGQGLEFLIYFQGNSAPDKSGLPSDRFSAERTGGSVSTLTIQRTQQEDSAVYLCASSLRSAGPTYEQYFGPGTRLTVT.

The chain is built from TRBV12-3 or TRBV12-4 and TRBJ2-3; no definite D call. Between the trimmed V and J ends, which lost 2 bases and 3 bases, there was a span of 3 bases. The CDR3 is 12 residues long. CDR3: CASSLSTDTQYF. The CDR3, as DNA: TGTGCCAGCAGTTTAAGTACAGATACGCAGTATTTT.

V gene TRBV4-3 combines with J gene TRBJ1-1; D unresolved. The germline V and J ends were trimmed by 4 bases and 4 bases, with 13 bases remaining between them. The CDR3 consists of 14 residues. In germline, CDR1 is LGHNA, CDR2 YSLEER. CDR3 in DNA: TGCGCCAGCAGCCCCTCGAGGGCGAGCACTGAAGCTTTCTTT. Residues: CASSPSRASTEAFF.

This clone was seen a single time. The chain is built from TRBV6-5 and TRBJ2-7, with 7 positions matching TRBD1. Germline V CDR1 and CDR2: MNHEY, SVGAGI. The CDR3 extends over 14 amino acids. The trim removed 6 bases at V and 4 bases at J, leaving 9 bases unmatched. DNA of the CDR3: TGTGCCAGCAGACCGACAGGGAGATTTTACGAGCAGTACTTC. Translating it yields CASRPTGRFYEQYF.

Regarding this clone: Germline is not matched at one junction end, which may reflect a read error. This rearrangement joins TRBV3-1 (or the pseudogene TRBV3-2) to TRBJ1-2; 7 bases align to TRBD1. Germline CDR1 reads LGHDT; CDR2 reads YNNKEL (reference sequence). CDR3 size: 12 residues. This CDR3 reads CASSQTKGQEIF. The CDR3 DNA reads as TGTGCCAGCAGCCAGACGAAAGGACAGGAAATCTTC.

V usage is TRBV5-4 and J usage is TRBJ2-5; tentatively, D is TRBD2 (5 bases). Germline V lookup: CDR1 SGHNT, CDR2 YYREEE (reference sequence). Trimming cost V 4 bases and J 2 bases, with 12 bases left between them. This CDR3 comprises 14 residues. CDR3 sequence (DNA): TGTGCCAGCAGCCCCAGGACTCAGCAAGAGACCCAGTACTTC. Protein: CASSPRTQQETQYF.

In regard to this clone: In the same sample, other DNA sequences code for this CDR3. The chain has TRBV12-3 or TRBV12-4 and TRBJ2-5, with D unclear. The CDR3 contains 11 residues. The V end lost 6 bases, the J end lost 5 bases, and 7 bases lay between the germline ends. The CDR3 here is CASRRGETQYF. In nucleotides, the CDR3 is TGTGCCAGCAGGAGAGGCGAGACCCAGTACTTC.

The sample holds one count of this clone. Here the CDR3 DNA reads TGTGCCAGCAGTTTGATCGGCGGGTACAATGAGCAGTTCTTC. This encodes CASSLIGGYNEQFF. The J gene is TRBJ2-1, the V gene TRBV28; D might be TRBD2 (5 bases). CDR1 MDHEN and CDR2 SYDVKM come from the germline V gene. V dropped 3 bases and J dropped 4 bases, with 10 bases sitting between them. The CDR3 runs 14 residues. Drawing the rest from reference TRBV28 and TRBJ2-1, the complete variable domain is DVKVTQSSRYLVKRTGEKVFLECVQDMDHENMFWYRQDPGLGLRLIYFSYDVKMKEKGDIPEGYSVSREKKERFSLILESASTNQTSMYLCASSLIGGYNEQFFGPGTRLTVL.

This chain uses TRBV6-1 with TRBJ1-1; D is perhaps TRBD1 (6 bases). With 2 bases removed from V and 10 bases from J, the gap between germline ends came to 23 bases. The CDR3 consists of 16 residues. Germline CDR1 and CDR2: MNHNS and SASEGT. This CDR3 reads CASSEWPGQIDVAAFF. CDR3 DNA sequence: TGTGCCAGCAGTGAATGGCCGGGACAAATTGACGTAGCAGCTTTCTTT.

This chain connects TRBV7-2 to TRBJ2-1, with D tentatively TRBD2 (5 bases). CDR3 size: 16 residues. CDR1 and CDR2 from the germline V gene are SGHTA and FQGNSA. V lost 5 bases and J lost 2, with 16 bases in between. CDR3 sequence reads: CASSAYRTSPYNEQFF. In DNA form, the CDR3 reads TGTGCCAGCAGCGCGTACCGGACTTCGCCCTACAATGAGCAGTTCTTC.

The J gene is TRBJ1-2, the V gene TRBV19; TRBD1 agrees at 9 bases. The CDR3 totals 14 residues. The V segment lost 9 bases and the J segment 4 bases; nucleotides outside the gene matches: 9. The germline V gene encodes CDR1 LNHDA and CDR2 SQIVND (reference sequence). The CDR3 region has the DNA TGTGCCAGCGGGACGACAGGGGGGAGCTATGGCTACACCTTC. It specifies CASGTTGGSYGYTF. Full variable domain (remainder filled in from reference TRBV19 and TRBJ1-2): DGGITQSPKYLFRKEGQNVTLSCEQNLNHDAMYWYRQDPGQGLRLIYYSQIVNDFQKGDIAEGYSVSREKKESFPLTVTSAQKNPTAFYLCASGTTGGSYGYTFGSGTRLTVV.

The V and J genes are TRBV28 and TRBJ2-2, with a weak D call TRBD2 (7 bases). The germline V and J ends were trimmed by 4 bases and 3 bases, with 12 bases remaining between them. There are 15 residues in the CDR3. Germline V gene lookup returns CDR1 MDHEN and CDR2 SYDVKM. CDR3 residues: CASSSGGADTGELFF. CDR3 coding DNA: TGTGCCAGCAGTTCGGGGGGCGCGGACACCGGGGAGCTGTTTTTT. The full variable domain, its missing parts supplied by reference TRBV28 and TRBJ2-2, is DVKVTQSSRYLVKRTGEKVFLECVQDMDHENMFWYRQDPGLGLRLIYFSYDVKMKEKGDIPEGYSVSREKKERFSLILESASTNQTSMYLCASSSGGADTGELFFGEGSRLTVL.

The count of this clone is one. This sequence joins TRBV5-4 and TRBJ2-3, with TRBD2 matching over 14 bases. The CDR3 consists of 16 residues. After removal of 0 bases from V and 6 bases from J, the junction contained 3 bases not matched to a gene. Germline V gives CDR1 SGHNT, CDR2 YYREEE (reference sequence). In DNA form, the CDR3 reads TGTGCCAGCAGCTTGGGACTAGCGGGAGGGGAGGATACGCAGTATTTT. It yields the protein CASSLGLAGGEDTQYF. The full variable domain, rest sourced from reference TRBV5-4 and TRBJ2-3, is ETGVTQSPTHLIKTRGQQVTLRCSSQSGHNTVSWYQQALGQGPQFIFQYYREEENGRGNFPPRFSGLQFPNYSSELNVNALELDDSALYLCASSLGLAGGEDTQYFGPGTRLTVL.

The CDR3 nucleotides read TGTGCCAGCAGTTTAAATCCGGGCGGGGGGGCTTGGGGGAATGAGCAGTTCTTC. This translates into CASSLNPGGGAWGNEQFF. The J gene is TRBJ2-1, the V gene TRBV27, with TRBD2 matching 9 bases. V was clipped by 2 bases and J by 7 bases; unmatched bases: 15. The germline gives CDR1 MNHEY, CDR2 SMNVEV (reference sequence). This CDR3 is 18 amino acids long.

V gene TRBV5-1 combines with J gene TRBJ1-2; D might be TRBD1 (5 bases). The V gene lost 0 bases and the J gene lost 8 bases, with 11 bases spanning the gap. Germline V gene data show CDR1 as SGHRS and CDR2 as YFSETQ. The CDR3 spans 13 residues. For the CDR3, the DNA is TGCGCCAGCAGCTTGGCAGGGATAGGAGGCTACACCTTC. This encodes CASSLAGIGGYTF.

This chain links TRBV2 with TRBJ1-4; TRBD1 aligns across 8 bases. V lost 5 bases, J lost 0 bases, and 2 bases stayed unmatched. The V gene's germline CDR1 is SNHLY and CDR2 FYNNEI. This CDR3 has 15 amino acids. CDR3 residues: CASSKDRATNEKLFF. CDR3 nucleotide sequence: TGTGCCAGCAGTAAGGACAGGGCAACTAATGAAAAACTGTTTTTT.

CDR3 protein: CASSLRTDPNTIYF. CDR3 sequence (DNA): TGTGCCAGCAGCTTGAGGACAGACCCCAACACCATATATTTT. The chain recombines TRBV3-1 (or the pseudogene TRBV3-2) with TRBJ1-3, with a possible D match to TRBD1 (6 bases). V was trimmed by 5 bases and J by 7 bases, leaving 15 bases between them. Germline CDR1 reads LGHDT; CDR2 reads YNNKEL (reference sequence). The CDR3 is made up of 14 amino acids.

The chain links TRBV19 to TRBJ2-7; possible D gene TRBD2, 5 bases. CDR1 is LNHDA and CDR2 is SQIVND in the germline V gene (reference sequence). The CDR3 consists of 16 residues. V gave up 5 bases and J gave up 2 bases, with 19 bases separating them. The CDR3 DNA is TGTGCCAGTAGTTTCAGGACTCGGACCCAGGCCTACGAGCAGTACTTC. Translation gives CASSFRTRTQAYEQYF.

The chain carries TRBV7-8 and TRBJ2-3; D perhaps matches TRBD2 (5 bases). Germline-derived CDR1 and CDR2 are SGHVS and FQNEAQ. CDR3 length: 13 amino acids. V was clipped by 5 bases and J by 3 bases, with 9 bases between them. The DNA of the CDR3 is TGTGCCAGCAGCGGAGGACTTACAGATACGCAGTATTTT. Translation: CASSGGLTDTQYF.

V is TRBV18 and J is TRBJ1-2, with 9 positions matching TRBD1. Germline V lookup: CDR1 KGHSH, CDR2 LQKENI. V shed 2 bases, J shed 0 bases, and the junction held 1 base outside the gene matches. This CDR3 has 15 residues. The CDR3 is CASSPGQGTNYGYTF. The CDR3 coding sequence is TGTGCCAGCTCACCAGGACAGGGGACTAACTATGGCTACACCTTC.

The rearrangement joins TRBV29-1 to TRBJ2-2; 12 nucleotides agree with TRBD1. V gave up 1 base and J gave up 5 bases; unmatched junction bases: 8. CDR1 SQVTM and CDR2 ANQGSEA come from the germline V gene. The CDR3 contains 17 residues. CDR3 protein: CSVEGQRDRGRTGELFF. The CDR3 DNA reads as TGCAGCGTTGAAGGACAACGGGACAGGGGGCGAACCGGGGAGCTGTTTTTT.

The sample holds a few counts of this clone. The rearrangement uses TRBV18 and TRBJ1-2; 8 nucleotides agree with TRBD1. Losses at the gene ends were 2 bases for V and 8 bases for J; bases not matched to a gene: 10. Germline V gene lookup returns CDR1 KGHSH and CDR2 LQKENI. This CDR3 comprises 15 residues. The chain's CDR3 is CASSPSQGVIGGYTF. CDR3 DNA: TGTGCCAGCTCACCATCACAGGGGGTGATAGGCGGCTACACCTTC.

The chain couples TRBV5-4 to TRBJ2-1; 7 bases map to TRBD1. J gave up 6 bases and V 1 base, and 1 base lay outside the gene matches. Germline V gene data show CDR1 as SGHNT and CDR2 as YYREEE (reference sequence). This CDR3 comprises 13 residues. In DNA, the CDR3 is TGTGCCAGCAGCTTGACAGGGGCCAATGAGCAGTTCTTC. Amino acids: CASSLTGANEQFF.

The V call is TRBV7-9, the J call TRBJ2-5; possible D gene TRBD2, 5 bases. Trimming cost V 1 base and J 5 bases, with 14 bases left between them. Germline loops: CDR1 SEHNR, CDR2 FQNEAQ (reference sequence). The CDR3 length is 15 residues. The CDR3 loop reads CASSLVRLTGETQYF. The CDR3 coding sequence is TGTGCCAGCAGCTTAGTGAGGCTAACGGGGGAGACCCAGTACTTC.

The CDR3 here is CASSEFGQVNEKLFF. CDR3 sequence (DNA): TGCGCCAGCAGTGAGTTTGGCCAAGTTAATGAAAAACTGTTTTTT. The V gene is TRBV10-2, the J gene TRBJ1-4; D gene uncertain. The CDR3 consists of 15 residues. Germline lookup yields CDR1 WSHSY and CDR2 SAAADI. Trimming stripped 1 base from V and 4 bases from J, with 10 bases between.